The 23 T cell receptor beta chains given below trace back to one sample, sequenced in a study of glioma-infiltrating T cells after dendritic cell vaccination (dated by TCRdb to the mid-2010s). The library was obtained by the immunoSEQ multiplex PCR assay. Imported from immuneACCESS, the table was reduced by TCRdb to in-frame sequences with V and J called. These copies leave out some clones; in studies compared against another copy, an unresolved V gene accounts for under half, and the cause of the remainder is not known. The sample records tens of thousands of clones, around four fifths of which are singletons. Clones ranked in the top ten supply 7% to 10% of the sample. The sample consisted of blood, taken before dendritic cell vaccination. The receptor source for this set is a human donor with glioblastoma.

The chain recombines TRBV28 with TRBJ1-5; D remains unclear. Looked up from germline, CDR1 is MDHEN and CDR2 is SYDVKM. The V and J ends lost 7 bases and 5 bases respectively, with 15 bases between them. There are 14 residues in the CDR3. CDR3 sequence: CASTLTGSDQPQHF. The CDR3 nucleotides are TGTGCCAGCACCTTGACCGGGAGCGATCAGCCCCAGCATTTT.

V and J are TRBV5-4 and TRBJ2-7; D remains ambiguous. CDR1 SGHNT and CDR2 YYREEE come from the germline V gene (reference sequence). V was trimmed by 4 bases and J by 4 bases, leaving 12 bases between them. This CDR3 comprises 13 residues. In nucleotides, the CDR3 is TGTGCCAGCAGCGTAGACCAGCGATACGAGCAGTACTTC. It translates to CASSVDQRYEQYF.

The V call is TRBV29-1, the J call TRBJ2-3; the D gene is possibly TRBD2 (7 bases). Germline V gene data show CDR1 as SQVTM and CDR2 as ANQGSEA. This CDR3 contains 15 residues. V gave up 6 bases and J gave up 1 base, with 17 bases separating them. DNA for the CDR3: TGCAGCGTCCGAAGGGGGGGGAGGGGCACAGATACGCAGTATTTT. Amino acid sequence: CSVRRGGRGTDTQYF.

The J gene is TRBJ2-7, the V gene TRBV28, with 12 bases lining up with TRBD2. Germline values: CDR1 MDHEN, CDR2 SYDVKM. V lost 6 bases to trimming and J lost 3 bases; unmatched junction nucleotides: 3. CDR3 size: 14 residues. The CDR3 here is CASRPSGGDYEQYF. CDR3 DNA: TGTGCCAGCAGGCCTAGCGGGGGGGACTACGAGCAGTACTTC.

The rearrangement links TRBV5-1 to TRBJ1-4; possible D gene TRBD1, 5 bases. Trimming pared 3 bases from V and 6 bases from J, leaving 12 bases between. This CDR3 has 14 amino acids. CDR1 and CDR2 (germline): SGHRS, YFSETQ. CDR3 nucleotides: TGCGCCAGCAGCTCGGGAGGGGAGGATGAAAAACTGTTTTTT. Amino acid sequence: CASSSGGEDEKLFF.

This clone came up once. The chain couples TRBV7-2 to TRBJ1-6, with D perhaps matching TRBD1 (5 bases). This CDR3 contains 17 residues. Germline-derived CDR1 and CDR2 are SGHTA and FQGNSA. V shed 3 bases and J shed 6 bases, with 18 bases lying between them. CDR3 sequence reads: CASSLTTVSLGNSPLHF. In DNA, the CDR3 is TGTGCCAGCAGCTTGACGACAGTTAGCCTAGGTAATTCACCCCTCCACTTT. Full variable domain (remainder filled in from reference TRBV7-2 and TRBJ1-6): GAGVSQSPSNKVTEKGKDVELRCDPISGHTALYWYRQSLGQGLEFLIYFQGNSAPDKSGLPSDRFSAERTGGSVSTLTIQRTQQEDSAVYLCASSLTTVSLGNSPLHFGNGTRLTVT.

The chain carries TRBV4-1 and TRBJ1-2, with D perhaps TRBD1 (6 bases). Germline V gene data show CDR1 as MGHRA and CDR2 as YSYEKL. The CDR3 is 15 residues long. V was clipped by 4 bases and J by 8 bases, with 20 bases between them. CDR3 coding DNA: TGCGCCAGCAGCCTCTATCCAGGGGATCTAAACGGCTACACCTTC. Translation gives CASSLYPGDLNGYTF.

The genes are TRBV5-3 and TRBJ1-5, with 7 bases fitting TRBD1. TRBV5-3 is recorded as an ORF, its role being uncertain. The junction had 5 bases not matched to a gene; V was cut back by 1 base and J by 4 bases. This CDR3 is 15 amino acids long. The CDR3 DNA is TGTGCCAGAAGCTTGTCGACAGGGCAGAATCAGCCCCAGCATTTT. Protein sequence: CARSLSTGQNQPQHF.

This chain uses TRBV28 with TRBJ1-6; D may be TRBD1 (6 bases). The CDR3 covers 20 residues. V was shortened by 4 bases and J by 0 bases, with 22 bases between the two germline ends. Germline V gene data show CDR1 as MDHEN and CDR2 as SYDVKM. CDR3 coding DNA: TGTGCCAGCAGTTATTTGGACCCTTACAGGGCGAGCTCCTATAATTCACCCCTCCACTTT. This encodes CASSYLDPYRASSYNSPLHF. Drawing the rest from reference TRBV28 and TRBJ1-6, the complete variable domain is DVKVTQSSRYLVKRTGEKVFLECVQDMDHENMFWYRQDPGLGLRLIYFSYDVKMKEKGDIPEGYSVSREKKERFSLILESASTNQTSMYLCASSYLDPYRASSYNSPLHFGNGTRLTVT.

The chain links TRBV7-9 to TRBJ2-1; TRBD2 is a possible D gene (7 bases). Germline V gene lookup returns CDR1 SEHNR and CDR2 FQNEAQ (reference sequence). The CDR3 has 15 amino acids. Trimming took 5 bases from V and 8 from J, leaving 19 bases between them. CDR3 protein: CASSRDYRRGDEQFF. In DNA, the CDR3 is TGTGCCAGCAGCCGGGACTACCGAAGGGGGGATGAGCAGTTCTTC.

This sequence joins TRBV11-2 and TRBJ1-1, with D tentatively TRBD1 (5 bases). The CDR3 contains 15 residues. The germline CDR1 and CDR2 sequences are SGHAT and FQNNGV. With 2 bases removed from V and 7 bases from J, the gap between germline ends came to 17 bases. The CDR3 bases are TGTGCCAGCAGCTTACAGACGGGGGATGGGGATGAAGCTTTCTTT. It yields the protein CASSLQTGDGDEAFF.

The chain has TRBV7-8 and TRBJ2-7, with 12 positions matching TRBD1. Germline CDR1 SGHVS, CDR2 FQNEAQ. V gave up 5 bases and J gave up 6 bases; unmatched junction bases: 5. The CDR3 extends over 14 amino acids. CDR3: CASSPGTGGVEQYF. CDR3 coding DNA: TGTGCCAGCAGCCCCGGGACAGGGGGCGTCGAGCAGTACTTC.

The chain links TRBV19 to TRBJ1-5; D is possibly TRBD1 (5 bases). The V gene's germline CDR1 is LNHDA and CDR2 SQIVND (reference sequence). Between the trimmed V and J ends, which lost 1 base and 3 bases, there was a span of 10 bases. The CDR3 length is 15 residues. The CDR3 protein is CASSIARADNQPQHF. CDR3 nucleotide sequence: TGTGCCAGTAGTATAGCCAGGGCAGACAATCAGCCCCAGCATTTT.

V is TRBV9 and J is TRBJ2-1; D is possibly TRBD2 (5 bases). V lost 2 bases and J 0 bases, leaving 9 bases between the germline ends. This CDR3 is 15 amino acids long. CDR1 is SGDLS and CDR2 is YYNGEE in the germline V gene. CDR3 sequence: CASSVGAPSYNEQFF. The CDR3 DNA reads as TGTGCCAGCAGCGTGGGAGCGCCCTCCTACAATGAGCAGTTCTTC.

The table lists this clone with a few counts. The gene calls are TRBV2 and TRBJ2-1; D ambiguous. Trimming cost V 1 base and J 4 bases, with 11 bases left between them. This CDR3 spans 15 amino acids. CDR1 and CDR2 from the germline V gene are SNHLY and FYNNEI. CDR3 DNA sequence: TGTGCCAGCAGTGAAGTCAGGCCCACGTACAATGAGCAGTTCTTC. Translating it yields CASSEVRPTYNEQFF.

The J gene is TRBJ2-7, the V gene TRBV18; a possible D gene is TRBD2 (7 bases). Germline CDR1 reads KGHSH; CDR2 reads LQKENI. V was shortened by 5 bases and J by 1 base, with 15 bases between the two germline ends. The length of the CDR3 is 15 residues. Here the CDR3 reads CASSAGGRGSYEQYF. CDR3 nucleotides: TGTGCCAGCTCAGCCGGGGGGAGGGGGTCCTACGAGCAGTACTTC.

The rearrangement links TRBV6-1 to TRBJ1-2; unclear D gene. Trimming shortened V by 0 bases and J by 1 base, and 6 bases separated the two germline ends. The CDR3 consists of 14 residues. CDR1 MNHNS and CDR2 SASEGT come from the germline V gene. DNA for the CDR3: TGTGCCAGCAGTGAAGCGGGCCGTAACTATGGCTACACCTTC. It encodes CASSEAGRNYGYTF.

As for this clone: The same CDR3 arises from other DNA sequences in this sample as well. This chain uses TRBV5-6 with TRBJ1-1; D perhaps matches TRBD1 (6 bases). The germline gives CDR1 SGHDT, CDR2 YYEEEE. V gave up 1 base and J gave up 8 bases, with 9 bases separating them. The CDR3 length is 12 residues. The CDR3 DNA reads TGTGCCAGCAGCTTGTTGAGGGGGGAAGCTTTCTTT. This encodes CASSLLRGEAFF.

V is TRBV4-1 and J is TRBJ1-2, with no clear D. Per germline, CDR1 MGHRA and CDR2 YSYEKL. Trimming left V 3 bases short and J 0 bases short, with 5 bases between. This CDR3 has 13 residues. CDR3 region: CASSQPANYGYTF. For the CDR3, the DNA is TGCGCCAGCAGCCAGCCAGCTAACTATGGCTACACCTTC.

The chain carries TRBV5-1 and TRBJ1-1; unclear D gene. In germline, CDR1 is SGHRS, CDR2 YFSETQ. The CDR3 contains 15 residues. V lost 0 bases and J 6 bases, leaving 15 bases between the germline ends. CDR3 sequence (DNA): TGCGCCAGCAGCTTGGCGGGATTTGGAGCCGCTGAAGCTTTCTTT. Translated, it gives CASSLAGFGAAEAFF.

The chain uses TRBV10-2 and TRBJ1-6; possibly TRBD1 for D (6 bases). The CDR3 has 15 residues. Trimming took off 4 bases at V and 10 bases at J, with 17 bases between the two ends. Germline loops: CDR1 WSHSY, CDR2 SAAADI. The DNA of the CDR3 is TGCGCCAGCAGTGCCCGTTGGGAGGGGGAGTCACCCCTCCACTTT. This encodes CASSARWEGESPLHF.

This chain connects TRBV29-1 to TRBJ2-5, with 8 bases aligning to TRBD1. Germline trimming cut 7 bases from V and 5 bases from J; bases unmatched to any gene: 9. The CDR3 runs to 13 residues. Germline CDR1 is SQVTM and CDR2 is ANQGSEA. CDR3 in DNA: TGCAGCGGAAGACAGGGGCGGTGGGAGACCCAGTACTTC. It specifies CSGRQGRWETQYF.

The chain combines TRBV4-1 with TRBJ1-2; 9 nucleotides match TRBD1. The V gene's germline CDR1 is MGHRA and CDR2 YSYEKL. Germline trimming cut 4 bases from V and 3 bases from J; bases unmatched to any gene: 6. This CDR3 is 15 amino acids long. CDR3 in amino acids: CASSRTGQGDYGYTF. In nucleotides, the CDR3 is TGCGCCAGCAGCCGCACGGGACAGGGAGACTATGGCTACACCTTC.